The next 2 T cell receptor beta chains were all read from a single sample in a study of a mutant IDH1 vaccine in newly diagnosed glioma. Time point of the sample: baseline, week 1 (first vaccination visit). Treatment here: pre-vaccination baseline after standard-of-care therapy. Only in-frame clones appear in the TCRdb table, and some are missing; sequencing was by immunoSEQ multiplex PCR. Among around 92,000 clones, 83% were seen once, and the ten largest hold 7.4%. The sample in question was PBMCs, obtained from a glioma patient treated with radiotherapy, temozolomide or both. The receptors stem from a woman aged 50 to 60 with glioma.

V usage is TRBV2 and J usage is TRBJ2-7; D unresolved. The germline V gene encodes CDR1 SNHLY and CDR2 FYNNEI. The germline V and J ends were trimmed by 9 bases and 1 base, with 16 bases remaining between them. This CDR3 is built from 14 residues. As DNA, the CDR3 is TGTGCCAGTCAAATAGAGGACGGTTCCTACGAGCAGTACTTC. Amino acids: CASQIEDGSYEQYF. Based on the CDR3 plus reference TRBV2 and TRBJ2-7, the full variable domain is EPEVTQTPSHQVTQMGQEVILRCVPISNHLYFYWYRQILGQKVEFLVSFYNNEISEKSEIFDDQFSVERPDGSNFTLKIRSTKLEDSAMYFCASQIEDGSYEQYFGPGTRLTVT.

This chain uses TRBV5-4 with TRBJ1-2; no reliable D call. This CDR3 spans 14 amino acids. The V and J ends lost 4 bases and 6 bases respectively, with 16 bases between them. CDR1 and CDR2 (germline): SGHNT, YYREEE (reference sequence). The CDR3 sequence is CASSPSAGPHGYTF. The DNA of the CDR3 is TGTGCCAGCAGCCCTTCCGCCGGCCCCCATGGCTACACCTTC.